The text below deals with one TCR beta chain. Its target antigen remains unknown. Base qualities are not recorded, but no much larger clone differs from it by a single base. This entry belongs to a study of control samples from healthy donors and cancer patients (dated by TCRdb to the early 2020s). The CDR3 holds 15 amino acids from the cysteine to the phenylalanine. This entry keeps only the CDR3 DNA: 45 bases, framed from base 1. The germline V gene sets CDR1 to MGHRA and CDR2 to YSYEKL. Trimming at the junction amounts to 4 bases on V and 2 bases on J, and the germline ends lie 12 bases apart. Libraries were made using the immunoSEQ multiplex PCR assay. Entries here come from immuneACCESS through TCRdb and include only in-frame sequences with V and J called. Some clones fail to appear in such tables; in the studies checked, an unresolved V gene covers under half of the shortfall, and the cause of the remainder is unknown. In this sample the table shows about 130,000 clones, around 90% of which occur a single time. Jointly, the top ten make up 2% to 2.5% of the sample.

In this chain, TRBV4-1 is recombined with TRBJ2-1; matching of 6 bases hints at TRBD1 as the D gene. The sequenced sample consisted of blood. This receptor was taken from a young man in good health. CDR3 sequence: CASSPEGGTYNEQFF. DNA sequence: TGCGCCAGCAGCCCTGAAGGGGGAACCTACAATGAGCAGTTCTTC.